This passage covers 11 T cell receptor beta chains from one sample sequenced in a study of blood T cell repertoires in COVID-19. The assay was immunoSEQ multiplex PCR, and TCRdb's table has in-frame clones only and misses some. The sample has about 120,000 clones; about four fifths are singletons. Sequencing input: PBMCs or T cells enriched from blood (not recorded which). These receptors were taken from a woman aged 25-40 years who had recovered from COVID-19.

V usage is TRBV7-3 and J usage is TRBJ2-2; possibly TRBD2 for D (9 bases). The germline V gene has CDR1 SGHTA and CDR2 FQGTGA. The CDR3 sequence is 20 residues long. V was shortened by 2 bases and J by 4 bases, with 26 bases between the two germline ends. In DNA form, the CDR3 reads TGTGCCAGCAGCTTAGCAGGGGGCGAGTTAGCGGGAGAGGGCACCGGGGAGCTGTTTTTT. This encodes CASSLAGGELAGEGTGELFF.

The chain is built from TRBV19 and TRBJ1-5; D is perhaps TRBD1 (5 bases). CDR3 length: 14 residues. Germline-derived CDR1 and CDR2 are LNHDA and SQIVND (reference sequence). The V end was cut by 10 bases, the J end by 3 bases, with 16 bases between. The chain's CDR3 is CATTPGGNNQPQHF. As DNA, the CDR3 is TGTGCCACTACCCCGGGGGGGAACAATCAGCCCCAGCATTTT.

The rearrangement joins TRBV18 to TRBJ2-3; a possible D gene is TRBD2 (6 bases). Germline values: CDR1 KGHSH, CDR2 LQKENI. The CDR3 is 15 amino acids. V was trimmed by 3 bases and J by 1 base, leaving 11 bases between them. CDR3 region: CASSPPTSRTDTQYF. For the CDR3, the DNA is TGTGCCAGCTCACCCCCGACTAGTCGCACAGATACGCAGTATTTT.

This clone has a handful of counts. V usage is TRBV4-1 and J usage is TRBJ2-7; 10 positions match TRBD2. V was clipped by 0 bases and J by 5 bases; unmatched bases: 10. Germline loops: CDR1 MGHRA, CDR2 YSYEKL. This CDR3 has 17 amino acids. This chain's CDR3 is CASSQERGLAGDNEQYF. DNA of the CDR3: TGCGCCAGCAGCCAAGAAAGGGGGCTAGCGGGAGATAACGAGCAGTACTTC.

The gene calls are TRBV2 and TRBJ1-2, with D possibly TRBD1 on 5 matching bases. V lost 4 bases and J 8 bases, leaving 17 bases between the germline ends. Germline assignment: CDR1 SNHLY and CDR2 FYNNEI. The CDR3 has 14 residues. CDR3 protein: CASSVGQVKLGYTF. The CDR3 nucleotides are TGTGCCAGCAGTGTGGGGCAAGTAAAACTGGGCTACACCTTC.

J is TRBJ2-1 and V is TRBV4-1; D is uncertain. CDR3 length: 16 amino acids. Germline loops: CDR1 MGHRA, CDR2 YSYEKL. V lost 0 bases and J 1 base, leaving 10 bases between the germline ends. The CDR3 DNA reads TGCGCCAGCAGCCAAGAAAACATACCGTCCTACAATGAGCAGTTCTTC. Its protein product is CASSQENIPSYNEQFF.

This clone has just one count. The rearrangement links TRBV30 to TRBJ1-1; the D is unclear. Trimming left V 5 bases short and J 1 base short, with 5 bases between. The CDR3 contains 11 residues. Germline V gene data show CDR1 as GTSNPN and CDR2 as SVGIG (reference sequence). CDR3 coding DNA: TGTGCCTGGGCGGGGAACACTGAAGCTTTCTTT. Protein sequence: CAWAGNTEAFF.

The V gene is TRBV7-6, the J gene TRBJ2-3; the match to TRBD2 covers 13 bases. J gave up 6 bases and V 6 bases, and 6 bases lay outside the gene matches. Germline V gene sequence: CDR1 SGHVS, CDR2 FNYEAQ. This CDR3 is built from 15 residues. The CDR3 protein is CASRSTSGRGDTQYF. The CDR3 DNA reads TGTGCCAGCAGATCTACTAGCGGGAGGGGGGATACGCAGTATTTT.

The CDR3 DNA reads TGTGCCAGCAGTTACTCTTCTACTAGCCCCGAGCAGTACTTC. Amino acid sequence: CASSYSSTSPEQYF. The rearrangement uses TRBV6-5 and TRBJ2-7; a possible D gene is TRBD2 (6 bases). The germline V and J ends were trimmed by 0 bases and 6 bases, with 12 bases remaining between them. Germline CDR1 MNHEY, CDR2 SVGAGI. There are 14 residues in the CDR3.

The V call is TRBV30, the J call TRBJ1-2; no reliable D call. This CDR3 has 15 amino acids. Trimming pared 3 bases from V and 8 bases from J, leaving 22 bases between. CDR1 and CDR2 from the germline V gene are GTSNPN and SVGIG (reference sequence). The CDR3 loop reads CAWRGHQARVGGYTF. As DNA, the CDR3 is TGTGCCTGGAGGGGCCATCAGGCGAGGGTGGGAGGCTACACCTTC.

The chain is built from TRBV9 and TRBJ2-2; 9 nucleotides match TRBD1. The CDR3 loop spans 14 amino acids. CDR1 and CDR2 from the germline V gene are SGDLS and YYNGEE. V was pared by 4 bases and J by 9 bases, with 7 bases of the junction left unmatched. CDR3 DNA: TGTGCCAGCAGCACCAGGGACAGGGACAGGGAGCTGTTTTTT. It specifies CASSTRDRDRELFF.